This record covers a single TCR beta chain. The data are from a study of shared clonotypes between healthy human individuals. Genomic DNA of every subset was divided equally among multiple immunoSEQ plates. Produced via immunoSEQ multiplex PCR; TCRdb's table is partial and in-frame only. The repertoire holds about 2 million clones, with just under 95% as singletons. Naive CD8 cells lacked CD45RO, underwent positive selection for CCR7 and left out terminally differentiated effector memory CD45RA+ cells. The sample comprised naive CD8+ T cells sorted from blood. The receptor was derived from a man in his late teens or twenties in good health.

CDR3 sequence reads: CASSRSDSYNEQFF. CDR3 in DNA: TGTGCCAGCTCAAGGAGTGACTCCTACAATGAGCAGTTCTTC. V usage is TRBV5-4 and J usage is TRBJ2-1; no clear D. The V gene lost 7 bases and the J gene lost 0 bases, with 11 bases spanning the gap. Germline CDR1 and CDR2: SGHNT and YYREEE (reference sequence). This CDR3 is 14 amino acids long.